The 31 T cell receptor beta chains below were found in one sample sequenced in a study of cytomegalovirus exposure and HLA in healthy donors. The PCR contained 60 Vbeta and 13 Jbeta primers. This table comes from immunoSEQ multiplex PCR, and its TCRdb copy is limited to in-frame clones, with some not included. Among some 200,000 clones listed, over 75% were seen once. Material: PBMCs. The receptor set was obtained from a girl aged 2-9 years in good health and CMV-seronegative.

The rearrangement uses TRBV6-1 and TRBJ1-2, with D hard to call. Germline V CDR1 and CDR2: MNHNS, SASEGT. Trimming stripped 4 bases from V and 6 bases from J, with 12 bases between. The CDR3 consists of 13 residues. The CDR3: CASSVTGGHGYTF. In DNA form, the CDR3 reads TGTGCCAGCAGTGTTACGGGAGGGCATGGCTACACCTTC.

The chain recombines TRBV4-2 with TRBJ2-3, with D hard to call. V lost 1 base to trimming and J lost 2 bases, with 10 bases between them. The germline V gene has CDR1 LGHNA and CDR2 YNFKEQ. The CDR3 spans 15 residues. The chain's CDR3 is CASSQVLGYTDTQYF. CDR3 in DNA: TGTGCCAGCAGCCAAGTTTTGGGCTACACAGATACGCAGTATTTT.

This chain connects TRBV6-5 to TRBJ2-7, with D maybe TRBD1 (6 bases). V shed 7 bases and J shed 3 bases, with 13 bases lying between them. In germline, CDR1 is MNHEY, CDR2 SVGAGI. This CDR3 is 13 amino acids long. The CDR3 spells CASTKTGFYEQYF. As DNA, the CDR3 is TGTGCCAGCACTAAGACAGGCTTCTACGAGCAGTACTTC.

This chain links TRBV5-6 with TRBJ2-5, with D perhaps matching TRBD2 (6 bases). The end of the DNA is better explained by TRBJ2-7, so the J call may be wrong. CDR1 and CDR2 from the germline V gene are SGHDT and YYEEEE. This CDR3 contains 15 residues. The CDR3, as DNA: TGTGCCAGCAGCTTGAGGGGAGGACCATGGTACGAGCAGTACTTC. Translating gives CASSLRGGPWYEQYF.

The J gene is TRBJ2-3, the V gene TRBV4-2, with 8 bases fitting TRBD2. This CDR3 contains 15 residues. CDR1 and CDR2 from the germline V gene are LGHNA and YNFKEQ. The V and J ends lost 5 bases and 1 base, in that order; junction bases with no gene match: 5. CDR3 nucleotides: TGTGCCAGCAGCGAAACTAGCGGTGGCACAGATACGCAGTATTTT. It encodes CASSETSGGTDTQYF.

The chain employs TRBV7-6 and TRBJ1-5, with D maybe TRBD1 (5 bases). Germline V gives CDR1 SGHVS, CDR2 FNYEAQ. The CDR3 has 12 residues. Between the trimmed V and J ends, which lost 6 bases and 6 bases, there was a span of 9 bases. Here the CDR3 reads CASSSGVQPQHF. For the CDR3, the DNA is TGTGCCAGCAGTTCGGGGGTTCAGCCCCAGCATTTT.

The chain joins TRBV19 to TRBJ2-7, with a tentative D call TRBD2 (6 bases). CDR1 is LNHDA and CDR2 is SQIVND in the germline V gene (reference sequence). There are 14 residues in the CDR3. V lost 8 bases and J 0 bases, leaving 14 bases between the germline ends. CDR3 in amino acids: CASGGDSFSYEQYF. The CDR3, as DNA: TGTGCCAGTGGCGGGGACTCCTTCTCCTACGAGCAGTACTTC.

This chain links TRBV11-2 with TRBJ1-1; D is ambiguous. Germline V gene lookup returns CDR1 SGHAT and CDR2 FQNNGV. The CDR3 extends over 12 amino acids. Trimming took 0 bases from V and 4 from J, leaving 3 bases between them. The CDR3 region has the DNA TGTGCCAGCAGCTTAGACCGCACTGAAGCTTTCTTT. This gives the protein CASSLDRTEAFF.

The gene calls are TRBV19 and TRBJ1-2; D is possibly TRBD1 (6 bases). The CDR3 runs 16 residues. V dropped 3 bases and J dropped 4 bases, with 18 bases sitting between them. CDR1 and CDR2 from the germline V gene are LNHDA and SQIVND (reference sequence). The CDR3 DNA is TGTGCCAGTAGTATTTCTGCCCAGGGGTCCCTCTATGGCTACACCTTC. Translating it yields CASSISAQGSLYGYTF.

This clone was counted a few times. The rearrangement joins TRBV18 to TRBJ1-1; D not certain. The CDR3 sequence is 15 residues long. Germline CDR1 KGHSH, CDR2 LQKENI. V shed 4 bases and J shed 1 base, with 13 bases lying between them. For the CDR3, the DNA is TGTGCCAGCTCACTGGGCTTACTCTCGAACACTGAAGCTTTCTTT. Its protein is CASSLGLLSNTEAFF.

The V gene is TRBV4-2, the J gene TRBJ2-3; D might be TRBD1 (6 bases). V was trimmed by 6 bases and J by 2 bases, leaving 21 bases between them. CDR1 and CDR2 (germline): LGHNA, YNFKEQ. The CDR3 extends over 17 amino acids. DNA for the CDR3: TGTGCCAGCAGACTATTTCACAGGGTAGAGGACACAGATACGCAGTATTTT. This sequence encodes CASRLFHRVEDTDTQYF.

The CDR3 loop is CAIKIDRAAYEQYF. The CDR3 nucleotides are TGTGCCATCAAAATCGACAGGGCGGCCTACGAGCAGTACTTC. The rearrangement links TRBV10-3 to TRBJ2-7; 7 nucleotides align to TRBD1. The CDR3 has 14 amino acids. The germline gives CDR1 ENHRY, CDR2 SYGVKD. The J segment lost 2 bases and the V segment lost 7 bases, leaving 8 bases of the junction unmatched.

The genes are TRBV19 and TRBJ2-7, with 8 nucleotides matching TRBD1. This CDR3 is 14 amino acids long. V was pared by 3 bases and J by 3 bases, with 4 bases of the junction left unmatched. Germline V gives CDR1 LNHDA, CDR2 SQIVND (reference sequence). The DNA for the CDR3 is TGTGCCAGTAGTATTCGACAGGGGAGCTACGAGCAGTACTTC. Translating gives CASSIRQGSYEQYF.

This clone was detected a few times. This chain links TRBV5-6 with TRBJ1-1; 7 nucleotides agree with TRBD1. Germline lookup yields CDR1 SGHDT and CDR2 YYEEEE. With 4 bases clipped from V and 8 bases from J, the junction kept 8 bases outside the gene matches. This CDR3 has 13 amino acids. This chain's CDR3 is CASSGGTAPEAFF. The CDR3 bases are TGTGCCAGCAGCGGGGGGACAGCGCCCGAAGCTTTCTTT.

Comments on this clone: The sample carries other DNA sequences with the same CDR3. The CDR3 sequence: CASSLSQGTYEQYF. In DNA, the CDR3 is TGTGCCAGCAGTTTATCCCAGGGGACCTACGAGCAGTACTTC. The chain has TRBV27 and TRBJ2-7; a weak D match, TRBD1 (6 bases). The CDR3 is 14 amino acids. V was shortened by 0 bases and J by 2 bases, with 8 bases between the two germline ends. Germline V gene data show CDR1 as MNHEY and CDR2 as SMNVEV (reference sequence).

The chain couples TRBV20-1 to TRBJ2-5; D is possibly TRBD1 (5 bases). Trimming took off 5 bases at V and 2 bases at J, with 6 bases between the two ends. Germline V CDR1 and CDR2: DFQATT, SNEGSKA (reference sequence). The CDR3 contains 11 residues. The CDR3 loop reads CSARQQETQYF. The CDR3 DNA sequence: TGCAGTGCTCGACAGCAAGAGACCCAGTACTTC.

The J gene is TRBJ2-7, the V gene TRBV6-5, with 8 bases matching TRBD1. V shed 6 bases, J shed 3 bases, and the junction held 7 bases outside the gene matches. In germline, CDR1 is MNHEY, CDR2 SVGAGI. The CDR3 extends over 14 amino acids. CDR3 coding DNA: TGTGCCAGCAGGAAGCCGACAGGGGTCTACGAGCAGTACTTC. Residues: CASRKPTGVYEQYF.

J is TRBJ1-1 and V is TRBV25-1, with 8 nucleotides matching TRBD1. Trimming took 6 bases from V and 0 from J; bases not matched to a gene: 9. Germline CDR1 and CDR2: MGHDK and SYGVNS. The CDR3 is 16 amino acids. For the CDR3, the DNA is TGTGCCAGCAGAGCCCGGGACAGGATCATGAACACTGAAGCTTTCTTT. As protein: CASRARDRIMNTEAFF.

This clone was detected only a few times. This sequence joins TRBV7-9 and TRBJ1-1, with TRBD1 identical over 11 bases. From germline, CDR1 is SEHNR and CDR2 FQNEAQ (reference sequence). CDR3 length: 17 residues. V was clipped by 6 bases and J by 8 bases; unmatched bases: 17. The CDR3, as DNA: TGTGCCAGCAGGAAGGGACAGGGGGAAGGCCCACACTCCGAAGCTTTCTTT. This sequence encodes CASRKGQGEGPHSEAFF.

The gene calls are TRBV5-5 and TRBJ2-7; the match to TRBD2 covers 9 bases. Germline V gives CDR1 SGHKS, CDR2 YYEKEE (reference sequence). The junction had 8 bases not matched to a gene; V was cut back by 2 bases and J by 5 bases. The CDR3 sequence is 15 residues long. The CDR3 DNA follows: TGTGCCAGCAGCTTTGTCCCGGGCGGGGGGGACGAGCAGTACTTC. It encodes CASSFVPGGGDEQYF.

There are a few counts of this clone. The V call is TRBV6-1, the J call TRBJ1-2; no clear D. Germline loops: CDR1 MNHNS, CDR2 SASEGT. V was clipped by 7 bases and J by 3 bases, with 12 bases between them. There are 13 residues in the CDR3. CDR3 coding DNA: TGTGCCAGCAAAGAGGGCAGAGACTATGGCTACACCTTC. The encoded protein is CASKEGRDYGYTF.

The V call is TRBV29-1, the J call TRBJ1-1; the D is unclear. The germline gives CDR1 SQVTM, CDR2 ANQGSEA. The length of the CDR3 is 11 residues. Trimming removed 6 bases from V and 4 bases from J, with 9 bases in between. In nucleotides, the CDR3 is TGCAGCGTCGCCAAGAGCACTGAAGCTTTCTTT. This encodes CSVAKSTEAFF.

This clone was seen only a few times. This chain uses TRBV29-1 with TRBJ1-2; 10 bases match TRBD1. The CDR3 covers 14 residues. V gave up 4 bases and J gave up 3 bases; unmatched junction bases: 5. Germline assignment: CDR1 SQVTM and CDR2 ANQGSEA. The CDR3: CSVGQGAGDYGYTF. CDR3 DNA sequence: TGCAGCGTTGGACAGGGGGCAGGTGACTATGGCTACACCTTC.

The chain combines TRBV5-1 with TRBJ2-6; no clear D. This CDR3 comprises 16 residues. The germline V gene has CDR1 SGHRS and CDR2 YFSETQ. Trimming cost V 0 bases and J 1 base, with 8 bases left between them. The CDR3 coding sequence is TGCGCCAGCAGCTTGGACAGTTCTTCTGGGGCCAACGTCCTGACTTTC. It yields the protein CASSLDSSSGANVLTF. The entire variable domain, with the rest obtained from reference TRBV5-1 and TRBJ2-6, is as follows: KAGVTQTPRYLIKTRGQQVTLSCSPISGHRSVSWYQQTPGQGLQFLFEYFSETQRNKGNFPGRFSGRQFSNSRSEMNVSTLELGDSALYLCASSLDSSSGANVLTFGAGSRLTVL.

The rearrangement joins TRBV19 to TRBJ2-5; D unclear. This CDR3 contains 12 residues. The germline V gene encodes CDR1 LNHDA and CDR2 SQIVND (reference sequence). The V end was cut by 1 base, the J end by 5 bases, with 5 bases between. The CDR3, as DNA: TGTGCCAGTAGTATAGGAGCGGAGACCCAGTACTTC. Protein: CASSIGAETQYF.

On this clone itself: Other DNA variants within this sample encode the same CDR3. The chain employs TRBV25-1 and TRBJ1-2; D is perhaps TRBD1 (5 bases). The CDR3 has 15 residues. CDR1 and CDR2 from the germline V gene are MGHDK and SYGVNS. V lost 5 bases to trimming and J lost 6 bases, with 19 bases between them. The CDR3 sequence is CASSKTGVGPNGYTF. In DNA form, the CDR3 reads TGTGCCAGCAGTAAGACGGGGGTGGGCCCCAATGGCTACACCTTC.

Turning to this clone: The same CDR3 also results from other DNA sequences found in this sample. The genes are TRBV27 and TRBJ1-5; the match to TRBD1 covers 7 bases. Unmatched junction bases numbered 3, after V lost 5 bases and J lost 2 bases. The germline V gene has CDR1 MNHEY and CDR2 SMNVEV (reference sequence). This CDR3 comprises 14 residues. Here the CDR3 reads CASSPGQGNQPQHF. DNA for the CDR3: TGTGCCAGCAGTCCTGGACAGGGCAATCAGCCCCAGCATTTT.

The rearrangement joins TRBV27 to TRBJ2-1, with D perhaps matching TRBD2 (6 bases). The CDR3 totals 16 residues. V was clipped by 4 bases and J by 1 base, with 14 bases between them. CDR1 is MNHEY and CDR2 is SMNVEV in the germline V gene (reference sequence). In DNA, the CDR3 is TGTGCCAGCAGTTCCCTGGGGGGACTTTCCTACAATGAGCAGTTCTTC. Translated: CASSSLGGLSYNEQFF.

This chain links TRBV29-1 with TRBJ1-1; 7 bases line up with TRBD1. Germline trimming cut 4 bases from V and 0 bases from J; bases unmatched to any gene: 8. Germline loops: CDR1 SQVTM, CDR2 ANQGSEA. The CDR3 runs to 15 residues. The CDR3: CSVAVGQQLNTEAFF. The CDR3, as DNA: TGCAGCGTTGCCGTGGGACAGCAATTGAACACTGAAGCTTTCTTT.

The chain combines TRBV5-1 with TRBJ2-3, with TRBD2 matching over 10 bases. Germline V gene sequence: CDR1 SGHRS, CDR2 YFSETQ. CDR3 length: 13 amino acids. The trim removed 5 bases at V and 6 bases at J, leaving 3 bases unmatched. CDR3 region: CASSYSGGDTQYF. The CDR3 bases are TGCGCCAGCAGTTATAGCGGGGGGGATACGCAGTATTTT.

This clone was picked up a small number of times. The chain uses TRBV9 and TRBJ2-1; D is perhaps TRBD2 (5 bases). V was trimmed by 3 bases and J by 3 bases, leaving 13 bases between them. The CDR3 is 15 amino acids. Germline V gene sequence: CDR1 SGDLS, CDR2 YYNGEE. CDR3 DNA: TGTGCCAGCAGCGGCCAAGCGGCAGGCTACAATGAGCAGTTCTTC. Translating gives CASSGQAAGYNEQFF.